The 13 T cell receptor beta chains presented below share a single source sample, sequenced in a study of blood T cells in healthy people across ages. Then a second PCR, running roughly 7 to 12 cycles, was carried out with a sample-barcoded 5' primer and a J-beta primer mix. TCRdb independently ran MiXCR on the 5' RACE reads; one entry per CDR3 protein. The sample records some 670,000 distinct CDR3 sequences, approximately 52% being singletons. Sequencing was carried out using blood. Every receptor here comes from a woman older than 75 in good health.

The sample holds many counts of this clonotype. V gene TRBV10-3 combines with J gene TRBJ2-1; 8 nucleotides line up with TRBD2. The CDR3 loop spans 17 amino acids. Germline lookup yields CDR1 ENHRY and CDR2 SYGVKD. The V and J ends lost 6 bases and 6 bases, in that order; junction bases with no gene match: 16. This CDR3 is CAIRSREGLNFGNEQFF. In DNA form, the CDR3 reads TGTGCCATCAGGAGCCGGGAGGGCCTCAATTTCGGCAATGAGCAGTTCTTC.

This clonotype was seen a handful of times. V is TRBV7-6 and J is TRBJ2-1; D not resolved. The germline V gene encodes CDR1 SGHVS and CDR2 FNYEAQ. CDR3 length: 14 amino acids. V lost 6 bases, J lost 3 bases, and 12 bases lay in between. The CDR3 spells CASSQSLFYNEQFF. The CDR3 DNA reads as TGTGCCAGCAGTCAAAGCCTGTTCTACAATGAGCAGTTCTTC. The complete variable domain, with remaining parts taken from reference TRBV7-6 and TRBJ2-1, reads GAGVSQSPRYKVTKRGQDVALRCDPISGHVSLYWYRQALGQGPEFLTYFNYEAQQDKSGLPNDRFSAERPEGSISTLTIQRTEQRDSAMYRCASSQSLFYNEQFFGPGTRLTVL.

Only a few counts were recorded for this clonotype. This chain's CDR3 is CASTPAGVGAYEQYF. DNA of the CDR3: TGTGCCAGCACTCCTGCGGGGGTAGGGGCCTACGAGCAGTACTTC. This chain joins TRBV9 and TRBJ2-7; 7 bases are shared with TRBD2. Germline loops: CDR1 SGDLS, CDR2 YYNGEE. This CDR3 has 15 amino acids. V was clipped by 6 bases and J by 2 bases; unmatched bases: 11.

The chain has TRBV3-1 and TRBJ2-4; D is possibly TRBD1 or TRBD2 (5 bases each). Germline CDR1 reads LGHDT; CDR2 reads YNNKEL (reference sequence). The CDR3 loop spans 17 amino acids. V was pared by 0 bases and J by 4 bases, with 16 bases between. The CDR3 bases are TGTGCCAGCAGCCAAGATTACTTGGGGGAGAGAAAAAACATTCAGTACTTC. This translates into CASSQDYLGERKNIQYF. Combining the CDR3 with reference TRBV3-1 and TRBJ2-4 gives the whole variable domain DTAVSQTPKYLVTQMGNDKSIKCEQNLGHDTMYWYKQDSKKFLKIMFSYNNKELIINETVPNRFSPKSPDKAHLNLHINSLELGDSAVYFCASSQDYLGERKNIQYFGAGTRLSVL.

The rearrangement uses TRBV10-1 and TRBJ2-1; D not resolved. The J call is uncertain, as TRBJ2-7 better fits the DNA end. This CDR3 has 15 amino acids. The germline CDR1 and CDR2 sequences are WNHNN and SYGVQD (reference sequence). CDR3 loop: CASSESGRSYNEQYF. CDR3 in DNA: TGCGCCAGCAGTGAGTCCGGCCGCTCCTACAATGAGCAGTACTTC.

Concerning this clonotype itself: Being one base from a much bigger clone, this may be a read error. The genes are TRBV10-3 and TRBJ2-1, with TRBD1 as a possible D gene (6 bases). The CDR3 length is 13 residues. Germline assignment: CDR1 ENHRY and CDR2 SYGVKD. The CDR3 region is CAISPDSYNGQFF. Written as DNA, the CDR3 is TGTGCCATCAGTCCGGACAGCTACAATGGGCAGTTCTTC.

This clonotype occurred many times. The chain links TRBV15 to TRBJ2-4; D tentatively fits TRBD1 or TRBD2 (5 bases each). This CDR3 spans 14 amino acids. From germline, CDR1 is LNHNV and CDR2 YYDKDF (reference sequence). The germline V and J ends were trimmed by 0 bases and 6 bases, with 9 bases remaining between them. As DNA, the CDR3 is TGTGCCACCAGCAGAGAACGAGGGGTAAACATTCAGTACTTC. Its protein is CATSRERGVNIQYF.

At least ten counts were recorded for this clonotype. The rearrangement joins TRBV20-1 to TRBJ2-5, with D tentatively TRBD2 (5 bases). Trimming cost V 1 base and J 5 bases, with 11 bases left between them. The CDR3 spans 13 residues. Germline-derived CDR1 and CDR2 are DFQATT and SNEGSKA (reference sequence). The DNA of the CDR3 is TGCAGTGCTAGAGGGGTGGGAGTCGAGACCCAGTACTTC. Its protein product is CSARGVGVETQYF.

Regarding this clonotype: At one end the junction does not follow the germline gene, possibly because of a read error. The V gene is TRBV3-1, the J gene TRBJ2-1, with D perhaps matching TRBD2 (7 bases). Germline loops: CDR1 LGHDT, CDR2 YNNKEL (reference sequence). CDR3 length: 18 residues. CDR3 in amino acids: CARSRALWGGATYNERFF. The DNA of the CDR3 is TGTGCCCGCAGCCGGGCACTATGGGGGGGCGCAACCTACAATGAGCGGTTCTTC.

The rearrangement links TRBV2 to TRBJ2-1; 7 bases map to TRBD1. Trimming cost V 8 bases and J 9 bases; bases outside gene matches: 4. The CDR3 sequence is 11 residues long. The germline CDR1 and CDR2 sequences are SNHLY and FYNNEI. CDR3 residues: CASGQESEQFF. The CDR3 region has the DNA TGTGCCAGCGGACAGGAGAGTGAGCAGTTCTTC.

The rearrangement uses TRBV10-3 and TRBJ2-7; 9 bases match TRBD2. V dropped 6 bases and J dropped 3; count of bases not matched to a gene: 6. CDR1 is ENHRY and CDR2 is SYGVKD in the germline V gene. The CDR3 runs to 14 residues. In DNA, the CDR3 is TGTGCCATCAGGAGTAGCGGGAGTCTCTACGAGCAGTACTTC. It is translated as CAIRSSGSLYEQYF.

This clonotype was seen only a few times. The chain has TRBV3-1 and TRBJ1-5, with D perhaps TRBD1 (5 bases). V lost 3 bases to trimming and J lost 6 bases, with 9 bases between them. CDR1 and CDR2 from the germline V gene are LGHDT and YNNKEL (reference sequence). This CDR3 has 13 residues. For the CDR3, the DNA is TGTGCCAGCAGCCAGAGGAGGGGTCAGCCCCAGCATTTT. It encodes CASSQRRGQPQHF.

The V gene is TRBV20-1, the J gene TRBJ2-4; D tentatively reads TRBD1 or TRBD2 (5 bases each). There are 14 residues in the CDR3. In germline, CDR1 is DFQATT, CDR2 SNEGSKA (reference sequence). V lost 1 base and J 2 bases, leaving 9 bases between the germline ends. The CDR3 DNA follows: TGCAGTGCTAGAGGGGGGATTCCCAAAAACATTCAGTACTTC. As protein: CSARGGIPKNIQYF.